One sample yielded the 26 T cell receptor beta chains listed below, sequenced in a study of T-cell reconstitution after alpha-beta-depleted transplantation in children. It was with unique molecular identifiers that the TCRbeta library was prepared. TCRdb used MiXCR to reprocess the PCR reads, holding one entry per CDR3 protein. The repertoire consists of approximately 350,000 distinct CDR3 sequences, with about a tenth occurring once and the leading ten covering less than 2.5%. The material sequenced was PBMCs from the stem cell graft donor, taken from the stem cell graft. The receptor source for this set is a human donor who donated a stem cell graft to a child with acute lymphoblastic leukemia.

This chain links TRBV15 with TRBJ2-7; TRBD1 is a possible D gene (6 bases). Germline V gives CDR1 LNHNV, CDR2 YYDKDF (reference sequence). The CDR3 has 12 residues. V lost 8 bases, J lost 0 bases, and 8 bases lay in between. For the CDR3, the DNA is TGTGCCACCGCAGGGGTCTCCTACGAGCAGTACTTC. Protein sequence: CATAGVSYEQYF.

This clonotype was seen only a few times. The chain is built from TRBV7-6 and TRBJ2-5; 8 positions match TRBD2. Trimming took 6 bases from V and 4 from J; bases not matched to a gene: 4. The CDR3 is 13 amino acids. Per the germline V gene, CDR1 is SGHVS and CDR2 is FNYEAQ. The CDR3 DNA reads TGTGCCAGCAGGATAGCGGGGCGAGAGACCCAGTACTTC. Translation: CASRIAGRETQYF. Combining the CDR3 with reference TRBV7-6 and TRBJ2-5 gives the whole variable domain GAGVSQSPRYKVTKRGQDVALRCDPISGHVSLYWYRQALGQGPEFLTYFNYEAQQDKSGLPNDRFSAERPEGSISTLTIQRTEQRDSAMYRCASRIAGRETQYFGPGTRLLVL.

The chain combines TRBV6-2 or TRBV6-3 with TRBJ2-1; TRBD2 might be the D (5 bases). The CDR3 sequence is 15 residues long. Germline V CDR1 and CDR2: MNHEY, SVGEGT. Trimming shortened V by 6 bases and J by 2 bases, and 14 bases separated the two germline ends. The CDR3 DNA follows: TGTGCCAGCAGCCGACTAATGGCCCCCTACAATGAGCAGTTCTTC. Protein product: CASSRLMAPYNEQFF.

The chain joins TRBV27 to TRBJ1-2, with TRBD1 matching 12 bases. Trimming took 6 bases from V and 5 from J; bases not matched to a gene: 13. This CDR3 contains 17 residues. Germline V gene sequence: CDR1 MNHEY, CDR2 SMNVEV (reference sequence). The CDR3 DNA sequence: TGTGCCAGCAGAAACAGGGACAGGGGGCCTCGAAGATATGGCTACACCTTC. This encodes CASRNRDRGPRRYGYTF.

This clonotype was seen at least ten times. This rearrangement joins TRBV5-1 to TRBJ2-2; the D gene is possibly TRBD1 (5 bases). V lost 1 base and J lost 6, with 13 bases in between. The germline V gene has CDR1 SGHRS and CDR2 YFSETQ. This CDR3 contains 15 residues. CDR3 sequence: CASSLSSRAAGELFF. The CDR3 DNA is TGCGCCAGCAGCTTGAGTAGCAGGGCGGCCGGGGAGCTGTTTTTT.

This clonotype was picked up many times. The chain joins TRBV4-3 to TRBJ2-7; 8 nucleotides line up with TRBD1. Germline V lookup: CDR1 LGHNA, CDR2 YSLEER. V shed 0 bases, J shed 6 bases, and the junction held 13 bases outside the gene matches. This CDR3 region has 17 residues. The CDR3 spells CASSQDLAGGIAGEQYF. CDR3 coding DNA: TGCGCCAGCAGCCAAGATCTGGCAGGGGGCATTGCTGGCGAGCAGTACTTC.

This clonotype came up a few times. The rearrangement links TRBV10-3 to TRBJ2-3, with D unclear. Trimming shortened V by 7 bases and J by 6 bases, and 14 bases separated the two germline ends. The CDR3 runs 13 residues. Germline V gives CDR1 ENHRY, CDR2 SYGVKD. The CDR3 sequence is CAINSGYGDTQYF. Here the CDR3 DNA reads TGTGCCATCAACTCTGGATATGGGGATACGCAGTATTTT.

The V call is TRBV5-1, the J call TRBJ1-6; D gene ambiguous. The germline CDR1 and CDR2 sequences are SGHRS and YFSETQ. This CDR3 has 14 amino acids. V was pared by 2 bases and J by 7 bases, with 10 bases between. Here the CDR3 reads CASSFWQTNSPLHF. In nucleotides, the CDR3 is TGCGCCAGCAGCTTTTGGCAGACCAATTCACCCCTCCACTTT.

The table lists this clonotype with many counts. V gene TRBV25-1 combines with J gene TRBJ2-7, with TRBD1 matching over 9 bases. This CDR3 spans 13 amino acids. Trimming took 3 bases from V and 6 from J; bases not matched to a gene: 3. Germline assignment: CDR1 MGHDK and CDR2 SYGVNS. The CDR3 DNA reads TGTGCCAGCAGTGACCGGGACAGGGCCGAGCAGTACTTC. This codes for CASSDRDRAEQYF.

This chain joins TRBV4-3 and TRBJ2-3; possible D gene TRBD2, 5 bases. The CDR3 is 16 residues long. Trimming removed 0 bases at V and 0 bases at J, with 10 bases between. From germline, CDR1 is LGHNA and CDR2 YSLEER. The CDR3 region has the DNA TGCGCCAGCAGCCAAGATCGGGGTCCTAGCACAGATACGCAGTATTTT. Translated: CASSQDRGPSTDTQYF.

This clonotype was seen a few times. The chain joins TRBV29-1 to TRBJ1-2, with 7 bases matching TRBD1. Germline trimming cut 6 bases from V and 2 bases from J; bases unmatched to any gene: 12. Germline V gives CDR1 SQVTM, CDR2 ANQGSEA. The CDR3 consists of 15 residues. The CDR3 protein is CSVAQVGGYNYGYTF. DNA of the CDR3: TGCAGCGTGGCCCAGGTAGGGGGCTACAACTATGGCTACACCTTC.

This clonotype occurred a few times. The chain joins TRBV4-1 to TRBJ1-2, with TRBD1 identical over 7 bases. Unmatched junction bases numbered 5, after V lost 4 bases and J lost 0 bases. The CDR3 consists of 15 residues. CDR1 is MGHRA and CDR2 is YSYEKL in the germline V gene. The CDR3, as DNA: TGCGCCAGCAGCCCAGGGGACAGAACTAACTATGGCTACACCTTC. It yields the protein CASSPGDRTNYGYTF.

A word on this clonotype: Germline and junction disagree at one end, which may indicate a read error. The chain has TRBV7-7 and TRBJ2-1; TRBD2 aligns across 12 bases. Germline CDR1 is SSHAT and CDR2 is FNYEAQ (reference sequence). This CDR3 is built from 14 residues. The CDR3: CASSSTSGSSEQFF. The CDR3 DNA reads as TGTGCTAGCAGCTCGACTAGCGGGAGTAGTGAGCAGTTCTTC. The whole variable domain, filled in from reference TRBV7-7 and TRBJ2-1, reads GAGVSQSPRYKVTKRGQDVTLRCDPISSHATLYWYQQALGQGPEFLTYFNYEAQPDKSGLPSDRFSAERPEGSISTLTIQRTEQRDSAMYRCASSSTSGSSEQFFGPGTRLTVL.

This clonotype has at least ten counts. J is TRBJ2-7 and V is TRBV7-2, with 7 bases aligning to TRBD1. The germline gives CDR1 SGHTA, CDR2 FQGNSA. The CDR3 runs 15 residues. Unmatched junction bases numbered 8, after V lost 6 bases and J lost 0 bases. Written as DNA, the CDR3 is TGTGCCAGCAGTCGACAGGGTACGGTCTCCTACGAGCAGTACTTC. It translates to CASSRQGTVSYEQYF. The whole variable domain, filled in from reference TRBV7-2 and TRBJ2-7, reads GAGVSQSPSNKVTEKGKDVELRCDPISGHTALYWYRQSLGQGLEFLIYFQGNSAPDKSGLPSDRFSAERTGGSVSTLTIQRTQQEDSAVYLCASSRQGTVSYEQYFGPGTRLTVT.

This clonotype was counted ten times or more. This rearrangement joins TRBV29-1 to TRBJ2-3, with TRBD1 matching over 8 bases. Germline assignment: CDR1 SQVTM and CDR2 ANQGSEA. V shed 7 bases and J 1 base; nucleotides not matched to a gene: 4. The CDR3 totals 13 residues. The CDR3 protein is CSAPTGGTDTQYF. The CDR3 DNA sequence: TGCAGCGCCCCGACAGGGGGCACAGATACGCAGTATTTT.

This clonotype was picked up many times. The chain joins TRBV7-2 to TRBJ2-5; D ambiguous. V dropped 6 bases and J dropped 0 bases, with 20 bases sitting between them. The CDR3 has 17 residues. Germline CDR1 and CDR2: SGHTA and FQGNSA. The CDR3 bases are TGTGCCAGCAGTAATATAGCAACCAGCAGCTACCAAGAGACCCAGTACTTC. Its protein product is CASSNIATSSYQETQYF.

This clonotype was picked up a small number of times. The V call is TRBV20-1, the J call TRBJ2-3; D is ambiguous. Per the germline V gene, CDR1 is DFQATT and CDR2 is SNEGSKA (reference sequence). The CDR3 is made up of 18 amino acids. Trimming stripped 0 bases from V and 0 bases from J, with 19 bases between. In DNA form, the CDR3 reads TGCAGTGCTAGAGATAGGTGGGGTGTTCGTCCTAGCACAGATACGCAGTATTTT. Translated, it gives CSARDRWGVRPSTDTQYF.

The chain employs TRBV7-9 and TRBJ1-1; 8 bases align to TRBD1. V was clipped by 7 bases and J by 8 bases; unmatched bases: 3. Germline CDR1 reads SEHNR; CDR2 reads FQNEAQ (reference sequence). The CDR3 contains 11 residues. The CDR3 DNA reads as TGTGCCAGCAATCGACAGGGGGAAGCTTTCTTT. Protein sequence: CASNRQGEAFF.

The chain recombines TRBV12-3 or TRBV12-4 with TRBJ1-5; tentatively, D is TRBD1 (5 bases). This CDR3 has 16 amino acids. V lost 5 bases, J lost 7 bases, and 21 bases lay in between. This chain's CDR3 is CASSHPWGGFPQPQHF. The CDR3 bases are TGTGCCAGCAGTCATCCCTGGGGGGGGTTCCCCCAGCCCCAGCATTTT.

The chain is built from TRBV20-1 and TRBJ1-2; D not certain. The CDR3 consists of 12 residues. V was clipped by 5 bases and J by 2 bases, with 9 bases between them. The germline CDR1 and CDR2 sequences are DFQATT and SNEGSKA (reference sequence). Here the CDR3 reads CSASTRNYGYTF. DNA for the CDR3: TGCAGTGCTTCCACCCGAAACTATGGCTACACCTTC.

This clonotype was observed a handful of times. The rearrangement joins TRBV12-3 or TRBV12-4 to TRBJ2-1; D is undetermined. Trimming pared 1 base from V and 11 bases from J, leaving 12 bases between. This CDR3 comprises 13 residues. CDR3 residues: CASSLGPLGKQFF. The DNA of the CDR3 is TGTGCCAGCAGTTTAGGGCCCCTGGGGAAGCAGTTCTTC.

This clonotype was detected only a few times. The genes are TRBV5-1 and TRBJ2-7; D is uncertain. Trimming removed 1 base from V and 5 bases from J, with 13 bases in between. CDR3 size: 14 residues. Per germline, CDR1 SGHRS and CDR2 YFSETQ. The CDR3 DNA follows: TGCGCCAGCAGCTTGTATCCCCCCCCAGACGAGCAGTACTTC. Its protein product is CASSLYPPPDEQYF. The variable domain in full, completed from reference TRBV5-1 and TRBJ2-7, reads KAGVTQTPRYLIKTRGQQVTLSCSPISGHRSVSWYQQTPGQGLQFLFEYFSETQRNKGNFPGRFSGRQFSNSRSEMNVSTLELGDSALYLCASSLYPPPDEQYFGPGTRLTVT.

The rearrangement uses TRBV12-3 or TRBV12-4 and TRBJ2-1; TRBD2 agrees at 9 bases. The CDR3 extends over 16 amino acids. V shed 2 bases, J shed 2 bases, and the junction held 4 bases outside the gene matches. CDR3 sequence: CASSLHRTSAYNEQFF. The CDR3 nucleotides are TGTGCCAGCAGTTTACATCGGACTAGCGCCTACAATGAGCAGTTCTTC.

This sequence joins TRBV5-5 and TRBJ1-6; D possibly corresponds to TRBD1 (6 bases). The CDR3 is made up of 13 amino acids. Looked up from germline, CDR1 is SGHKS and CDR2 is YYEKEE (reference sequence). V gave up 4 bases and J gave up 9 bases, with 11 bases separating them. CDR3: CASSREGGSPLHF. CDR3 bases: TGTGCCAGCAGCCGGGAGGGGGGTTCACCCCTCCACTTT.

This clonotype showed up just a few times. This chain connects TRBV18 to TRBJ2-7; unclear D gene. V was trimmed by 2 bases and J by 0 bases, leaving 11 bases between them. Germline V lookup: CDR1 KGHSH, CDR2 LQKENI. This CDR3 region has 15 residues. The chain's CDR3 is CASSPGPGSSYEQYF. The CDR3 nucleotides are TGTGCCAGCTCACCAGGTCCTGGAAGCTCCTACGAGCAGTACTTC. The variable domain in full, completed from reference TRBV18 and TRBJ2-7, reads NAGVMQNPRHLVRRRGQEARLRCSPMKGHSHVYWYRQLPEEGLKFMVYLQKENIIDESGMPKERFSAEFPKEGPSILRIQQVVRGDSAAYFCASSPGPGSSYEQYFGPGTRLTVT.

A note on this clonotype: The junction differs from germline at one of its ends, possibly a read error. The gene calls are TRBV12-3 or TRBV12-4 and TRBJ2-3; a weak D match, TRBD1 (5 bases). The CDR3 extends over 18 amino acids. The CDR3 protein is CASCLVMGQRLDTDTQYF. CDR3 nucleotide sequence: TGTGCCAGCTGTTTAGTAATGGGGCAGCGCCTGGACACAGATACGCAGTATTTT.